The TCR beta chain under discussion was sequenced for a study of CD8+ T cells in alopecia areata. Sequencing used cDNA as its template, made by extracting RNA and reverse transcribing it. Profiling relied on immunoSEQ multiplex PCR, and the TCRdb table lists in-frame clones only, not all of them. The sample holds about 190,000 clones, about 63% seen once. This clone turned up a few times. Germline CDR1 is ENHRY and CDR2 is SYGVKD. With 4 bases removed from V and 4 bases from J, the gap between germline ends came to 10 bases. The CDR3 is 14 residues long. The sample in question was CD4+ T cells sorted from blood, obtained at week 0. The V call is TRBV10-3, the J call TRBJ2-2, with D perhaps TRBD1 or TRBD2 (5 bases each). This TCR was recovered from a human donor with alopecia areata. CDR3 sequence reads: CAISGEGSTGELFF. CDR3 nucleotides: TGTGCCATCAGTGGTGAGGGGAGCACCGGGGAGCTGTTTTTT.